These 13 T cell receptor beta chains share one sample of origin, sequenced in a study of blood T cell repertoires in COVID-19. Sequenced by immunoSEQ multiplex PCR; TCRdb stores in-frame clones only, minus some. The profile shows fewer than 95,000 clones, about 91% of them singletons. The source material was peripheral blood. These receptors came from a man aged 55 to 70 with acute or convalescent COVID-19.

The chain recombines TRBV7-3 with TRBJ2-7; TRBD1 aligns across 8 bases. Germline CDR1 is SGHTA and CDR2 is FQGTGA. Losses at the gene ends were 1 base for V and 3 bases for J; bases not matched to a gene: 5. The length of the CDR3 is 15 residues. CDR3 in amino acids: CASSLSPGGNYEQYF. Here the CDR3 DNA reads TGTGCCAGCAGCTTAAGTCCAGGGGGCAACTACGAGCAGTACTTC.

The rearrangement links TRBV5-4 to TRBJ2-5; unclear D gene. In germline, CDR1 is SGHNT, CDR2 YYREEE (reference sequence). This CDR3 region has 14 residues. Trimming cost V 0 bases and J 3 bases, with 9 bases left between them. In nucleotides, the CDR3 is TGTGCCAGCAGCTTGGCAGGTCTTAAAGAGACCCAGTACTTC. Its protein product is CASSLAGLKETQYF.

The V gene is TRBV5-1, the J gene TRBJ1-1; perhaps TRBD1 as D (5 bases). Germline V gene lookup returns CDR1 SGHRS and CDR2 YFSETQ. Trimming removed 4 bases from V and 7 bases from J, with 14 bases in between. CDR3 size: 13 residues. Here the CDR3 reads CASSGGLLLEAFF. The DNA for the CDR3 is TGCGCCAGCAGCGGGGGACTCTTACTTGAAGCTTTCTTT.

This chain connects TRBV21-1 to TRBJ2-7; TRBD2 was called by the table and not checked on the DNA. TRBV21-1 is recorded as a pseudogene. The CDR3 length is 15 residues. The CDR3 here is CASTLGASGSYEQYF. Here the CDR3 DNA reads TGTGCCAGCACCCTGGGGGCTAGCGGGAGCTACGAGCAGTACTTC.

The V call is TRBV6-5, the J call TRBJ1-1; a weak D match, TRBD1 (5 bases). Germline assignment: CDR1 MNHEY and CDR2 SVGAGI. V was pared by 7 bases and J by 4 bases, with 16 bases between. This CDR3 spans 14 amino acids. This CDR3 reads CASTPIREGTEAFF. For the CDR3, the DNA is TGTGCCAGCACCCCTATCAGGGAGGGCACTGAAGCTTTCTTT.

V is TRBV25-1 and J is TRBJ1-5; D not resolved. From germline, CDR1 is MGHDK and CDR2 SYGVNS. The ends were cut back, 4 bases at V and 3 bases at J, with 7 bases in the middle. This CDR3 spans 13 amino acids. CDR3 in amino acids: CASSGRVNQPQHF. The CDR3 nucleotides are TGTGCCAGCAGTGGACGGGTCAATCAGCCCCAGCATTTT.

The chain has TRBV7-2 and TRBJ1-5; 8 bases map to TRBD1. In germline, CDR1 is SGHTA, CDR2 FQGNSA. V was clipped by 5 bases and J by 4 bases; unmatched bases: 4. The CDR3 is made up of 14 amino acids. This CDR3 reads CASSPRTGNQPQHF. The DNA of the CDR3 is TGTGCCAGCAGCCCACGGACAGGGAATCAGCCCCAGCATTTT.

This chain connects TRBV13 to TRBJ2-7; D might be TRBD1 (6 bases). The CDR3 has 14 amino acids. Trimming pared 3 bases from V and 2 bases from J, leaving 11 bases between. Germline V gives CDR1 PRHDT, CDR2 FYEKMQ (reference sequence). CDR3 amino acids: CASSFSGTTYEQYF. Written as DNA, the CDR3 is TGTGCCAGCAGCTTTTCCGGGACAACCTACGAGCAGTACTTC.

This clone was counted a single time. The V and J genes are TRBV6-6 and TRBJ2-7, with 9 bases aligning to TRBD1. CDR3 size: 14 residues. V was clipped by 6 bases and J by 3 bases; unmatched bases: 6. Germline CDR1 and CDR2: MNHNY and SVGAGI (reference sequence). CDR3: CASSRDRVGYEQYF. The CDR3 DNA reads as TGTGCCAGCAGCCGGGACAGGGTGGGCTACGAGCAGTACTTC.

The chain combines TRBV5-6 with TRBJ2-5; 8 bases are shared with TRBD2. This CDR3 has 14 amino acids. CDR1 and CDR2 from the germline V gene are SGHDT and YYEEEE. V shed 2 bases, J shed 2 bases, and the junction held 2 bases outside the gene matches. The CDR3 region has the DNA TGTGCCAGCAGCTTCGGACTAGCTCAAGAGACCCAGTACTTC. Amino acid sequence: CASSFGLAQETQYF.

The chain is built from TRBV7-3 and TRBJ1-6; the D is unclear. The CDR3 runs to 17 residues. Trimming stripped 1 base from V and 7 bases from J, with 17 bases between. CDR1 and CDR2 (germline): SGHTA, FQGTGA. The CDR3 here is CASSLRRGSGSNSPLHF. DNA for the CDR3: TGTGCCAGCAGCTTAAGGCGCGGGAGTGGATCCAATTCACCCCTCCACTTT.

V is TRBV4-1 and J is TRBJ2-7, with 9 bases fitting TRBD1. The V gene's germline CDR1 is MGHRA and CDR2 YSYEKL. V trimming: 4 bases; J trimming: 3 bases; junction bases outside the gene matches: 7. The length of the CDR3 is 15 residues. CDR3 region: CASSPWTGDRYEQYF. CDR3 DNA: TGCGCCAGCAGCCCTTGGACAGGGGATCGCTACGAGCAGTACTTC.

The chain recombines TRBV18 with TRBJ2-7; 8 positions agree with TRBD2. This CDR3 spans 15 amino acids. J lost 2 bases, V lost 3 bases, and 6 bases had no gene match. Germline CDR1 KGHSH, CDR2 LQKENI. CDR3 bases: TGTGCCAGCTCACCCATCCAGCGGGGGCCCTACGAGCAGTACTTC. This gives the protein CASSPIQRGPYEQYF.